The 25 T cell receptor beta chains below come from one sample, sequenced in a study of cytomegalovirus exposure and HLA in healthy donors. Use of 60 Vbeta and 13 Jbeta primers characterized the PCR. Clones were sequenced by immunoSEQ multiplex PCR, and TCRdb holds only the in-frame ones, with some missing. Here the sample spans under 45,000 clones, around 62% being singletons. Sequencing was performed on PBMCs. The receptors were sampled from a human donor in good health.

This chain connects TRBV6-5 to TRBJ1-2, with D perhaps TRBD1 (6 bases). V was trimmed by 3 bases and J by 9 bases, leaving 14 bases between them. In germline, CDR1 is MNHEY, CDR2 SVGAGI. The CDR3 sequence is 13 residues long. CDR3 protein: CASSYPGTTRYTF. In nucleotides, the CDR3 is TGTGCCAGCAGTTATCCCGGGACAACGCGCTACACCTTC.

This sequence joins TRBV30 and TRBJ1-6; D is ambiguous. The V gene's germline CDR1 is GTSNPN and CDR2 SVGIG (reference sequence). V gave up 0 bases and J gave up 9 bases, with 15 bases separating them. The CDR3 totals 15 residues. The DNA for the CDR3 is TGTGCCTGGAGTGTATTAGCCCGATTTGGTTCACCCCTCCACTTT. Translated, it gives CAWSVLARFGSPLHF.

The chain recombines TRBV4-3 with TRBJ2-7, with D perhaps matching TRBD2 (7 bases). Germline lookup yields CDR1 LGHNA and CDR2 YSLEER. This CDR3 is built from 16 residues. Trimming shortened V by 5 bases and J by 2 bases, and 19 bases separated the two germline ends. Here the CDR3 reads CASSSAHRGAAYEQYF. The DNA of the CDR3 is TGCGCCAGCAGCTCAGCGCATCGGGGGGCCGCCTACGAGCAGTACTTC.

This chain uses TRBV21-1 with TRBJ2-7; the DNA was not compared with TRBD1, the D call given in the table. TRBV21-1 is tagged as a pseudogene. The CDR3 spans 15 residues. The DNA of the CDR3 is TGTGCCAGCAGCCGAAGGGGATTCGGATCCTACGAGCAGTACTTC. Encoded protein: CASSRRGFGSYEQYF.

The chain employs TRBV5-1 and TRBJ2-3; TRBD2 agrees at 7 bases. V lost 3 bases and J lost 6; bases outside the gene matches: 4. The CDR3 is made up of 13 amino acids. The germline V gene has CDR1 SGHRS and CDR2 YFSETQ. The CDR3 DNA follows: TGCGCCAGCAGCTGGACTAGTCCCGATACGCAGTATTTT. It is translated as CASSWTSPDTQYF.

The chain has TRBV7-2 and TRBJ1-1, with unresolved D. Germline V lookup: CDR1 SGHTA, CDR2 FQGNSA. The ends were cut back, 5 bases at V and 2 bases at J, with 18 bases in the middle. The CDR3 extends over 16 amino acids. DNA of the CDR3: TGTGCCAGCAGCCGGAGCTCCGGGAACTCCAACACTGAAGCTTTCTTT. Its translation: CASSRSSGNSNTEAFF.

This clone was seen a few times. The CDR3 bases are TGTGCCATCAGCTCGGGGTATAATTCACCCCTCCACTTT. Protein: CAISSGYNSPLHF. The chain links TRBV10-3 to TRBJ1-6; D gene uncertain. V was cut by 6 bases and J by 4 bases, with 7 bases left in between. Germline assignment: CDR1 ENHRY and CDR2 SYGVKD. This CDR3 is built from 13 residues.

A single count supports this clone. The rearrangement links TRBV4-3 to TRBJ1-2; possibly TRBD1 for D (6 bases). CDR1 LGHNA and CDR2 YSLEER come from the germline V gene. The CDR3 has 13 residues. Between the trimmed V and J ends, which lost 5 bases and 8 bases, there was a span of 15 bases. Here the CDR3 reads CASSIRSGEGYTF. The CDR3 DNA sequence: TGCGCCAGCAGCATTCGCTCAGGGGAAGGCTACACCTTC.

The V and J genes are TRBV2 and TRBJ1-6, with 7 bases that match TRBD1. The CDR3 runs to 15 residues. The ends lost 6 bases at V and 7 bases at J; junction bases unmatched: 9. Per the germline V gene, CDR1 is SNHLY and CDR2 is FYNNEI. DNA for the CDR3: TGTGCCAGCAGCAAATTAAGACAGGGCAATTCACCCCTCCACTTT. It specifies CASSKLRQGNSPLHF.

This clone turned up a few times. This chain connects TRBV5-4 to TRBJ2-7, with TRBD2 matching 7 bases. The germline CDR1 and CDR2 sequences are SGHNT and YYREEE (reference sequence). The CDR3 spans 16 residues. The trim removed 5 bases at V and 6 bases at J, leaving 17 bases unmatched. The CDR3 DNA follows: TGTGCCAGCAGAACGGGGCCGAGCGGGGTCGAGGGCGAGCAGTACTTC. Protein sequence: CASRTGPSGVEGEQYF.

This clone has a handful of counts. The chain has TRBV18 and TRBJ1-5, with a tentative D call TRBD1 (5 bases). The CDR3 runs 13 residues. Germline CDR1 KGHSH, CDR2 LQKENI. V was pared by 6 bases and J by 2 bases, with 8 bases between. CDR3 residues: CASSQGGNQPQHF. The CDR3 DNA is TGTGCCAGCTCTCAGGGTGGCAATCAGCCCCAGCATTTT. The full variable domain, completed using reference TRBV18 and TRBJ1-5, is NAGVMQNPRHLVRRRGQEARLRCSPMKGHSHVYWYRQLPEEGLKFMVYLQKENIIDESGMPKERFSAEFPKEGPSILRIQQVVRGDSAAYFCASSQGGNQPQHFGDGTRLSIL.

This sequence joins TRBV10-2 and TRBJ2-1; a weak D match, TRBD2 (6 bases). The CDR3 loop spans 15 amino acids. The germline V and J ends were trimmed by 3 bases and 6 bases, with 15 bases remaining between them. Germline values: CDR1 WSHSY, CDR2 SAAADI. CDR3 amino acids: CASSDWRDALNEQFF. CDR3 sequence (DNA): TGCGCCAGCAGTGATTGGCGGGACGCACTCAATGAGCAGTTCTTC.

This CDR3 is CASRTGTGLYEQYF. CDR3 in DNA: TGCGCCAGCAGGACGGGGACAGGCCTTTACGAGCAGTACTTC. The rearrangement uses TRBV5-1 and TRBJ2-7, with 8 positions matching TRBD1. Germline V lookup: CDR1 SGHRS, CDR2 YFSETQ. This CDR3 comprises 14 residues. V was clipped by 5 bases and J by 4 bases; unmatched bases: 8.

The rearrangement uses TRBV28 and TRBJ2-3; 9 nucleotides agree with TRBD2. V lost 5 bases and J lost 2; bases outside the gene matches: 5. Germline V gene sequence: CDR1 MDHEN, CDR2 SYDVKM. This CDR3 has 15 residues. The CDR3 reads CASSQRGAYTDTQYF. CDR3 nucleotides: TGTGCCAGCAGTCAGCGGGGGGCCTACACAGATACGCAGTATTTT.

The V call is TRBV13, the J call TRBJ1-4; 11 bases fit TRBD1. Germline trimming cut 5 bases from V and 7 bases from J; bases unmatched to any gene: 6. CDR3 length: 15 residues. CDR1 is PRHDT, CDR2 FYEKMQ, per germline (reference sequence). CDR3 protein: CASSNSGQGGEKLFF. The CDR3 region has the DNA TGTGCCAGCAGCAACTCGGGACAGGGGGGTGAAAAACTGTTTTTT.

The J gene is TRBJ2-1, the V gene TRBV6-1; 11 bases map to TRBD1. Per germline, CDR1 MNHNS and CDR2 SASEGT. The CDR3 covers 15 residues. The V and J ends lost 6 bases and 7 bases, in that order; junction bases with no gene match: 8. Here the CDR3 DNA reads TGTGCCAGCAGAGCCGGGACAGGGGGAGTAAATGAGCAGTTCTTC. Its translation is CASRAGTGGVNEQFF.

V is TRBV29-1 and J is TRBJ1-2; D remains ambiguous. This CDR3 contains 14 residues. Germline CDR1 SQVTM, CDR2 ANQGSEA. V lost 4 bases and J lost 0, with 12 bases in between. The DNA of the CDR3 is TGCAGCGTTGTGGGTGCAGGATCTAACTATGGCTACACCTTC. Translation: CSVVGAGSNYGYTF.

The chain is built from TRBV5-1 and TRBJ1-6, with D perhaps TRBD1 (5 bases). The CDR3 is made up of 14 amino acids. CDR1 SGHRS and CDR2 YFSETQ come from the germline V gene. V was pared by 1 base and J by 10 bases, with 12 bases between. CDR3 protein: CASSLSGPNSPLHF. CDR3 nucleotides: TGCGCCAGCAGCTTGTCAGGGCCCAACTCACCCCTCCACTTT.

This chain joins TRBV4-3 and TRBJ2-7; the match to TRBD2 covers 9 bases. Per germline, CDR1 LGHNA and CDR2 YSLEER. The CDR3 is 15 residues long. The trim removed 4 bases at V and 4 bases at J, leaving 8 bases unmatched. CDR3 in amino acids: CASSPQAGGTYEQYF. In DNA form, the CDR3 reads TGCGCCAGCAGCCCCCAAGCGGGGGGAACTTACGAGCAGTACTTC.

Here the CDR3 DNA reads TGTGCCAGCAGCCAGAAGGACAGGGGGTCGCCCTACAATGAGCAGTTCTTC. Translation gives CASSQKDRGSPYNEQFF. The rearrangement uses TRBV14 and TRBJ2-1, with TRBD1 matching over 10 bases. The J segment lost 2 bases and the V segment lost 3 bases, leaving 7 bases of the junction unmatched. Germline V lookup: CDR1 SGHDN, CDR2 FVKESK. This CDR3 is built from 17 residues.

The chain has TRBV5-1 and TRBJ1-4; 7 positions match TRBD1. CDR1 and CDR2 (germline): SGHRS, YFSETQ. V was clipped by 3 bases and J by 7 bases; unmatched bases: 12. The CDR3 spans 16 residues. The CDR3 nucleotides read TGCGCCAGCAGCTGGGGTCCGACAGGGTCTGGTGAAAAACTGTTTTTT. It codes for CASSWGPTGSGEKLFF. Combining the CDR3 with reference TRBV5-1 and TRBJ1-4 gives the whole variable domain KAGVTQTPRYLIKTRGQQVTLSCSPISGHRSVSWYQQTPGQGLQFLFEYFSETQRNKGNFPGRFSGRQFSNSRSEMNVSTLELGDSALYLCASSWGPTGSGEKLFFGSGTQLSVL.

In nucleotides, the CDR3 is TGTGCCACCAGCCGCGCTAGCGGGGGTTGGGAGACCCAGTACTTC. The encoded protein is CATSRASGGWETQYF. V gene TRBV15 combines with J gene TRBJ2-5; TRBD2 matches at 10 bases. V was clipped by 5 bases and J by 5 bases; unmatched bases: 8. The germline V gene has CDR1 LNHNV and CDR2 YYDKDF (reference sequence). The CDR3 runs 15 residues.

The genes are TRBV11-2 and TRBJ2-1; TRBD1 is a possible D gene (6 bases). Trimming removed 0 bases from V and 10 bases from J, with 16 bases in between. The CDR3 totals 15 residues. Looked up from germline, CDR1 is SGHAT and CDR2 is FQNNGV. CDR3 amino acids: CASSLDRGGWGEQFF. DNA of the CDR3: TGTGCCAGCAGCTTAGACAGGGGCGGATGGGGAGAGCAGTTCTTC.

The chain employs TRBV7-9 and TRBJ1-2; possible D gene TRBD1, 6 bases. Germline CDR1 SEHNR, CDR2 FQNEAQ (reference sequence). The CDR3 has 15 residues. Trimming pared 2 bases from V and 7 bases from J, leaving 17 bases between. CDR3 in DNA: TGTGCCAGCAGCTTACAGGGCGGGGGGCGGATTGGCTACACCTTC. Translated: CASSLQGGGRIGYTF.

V and J are TRBV19 and TRBJ2-5; 8 positions agree with TRBD1. The J call may be in error: the DNA end matches TRBJ2-7 better. Per the germline V gene, CDR1 is LNHDA and CDR2 is SQIVND (reference sequence). This CDR3 region has 14 residues. In DNA, the CDR3 is TGTGCCAGTAGAGGACAGGGTAGGACTTACGAGCAGTACTTC. Its translation is CASRGQGRTYEQYF.